The next 15 T cell receptor beta chains were all read from a single sample in a study of beta chain features in type 1 diabetes listed by TCRdb under 2018. General findings and caveats noted by the study authors: In all four CD4+ subsets, TCRB CDR3 length was moderately but significantly shorter in type 1 diabetes patients.

The library came from the immunoSEQ multiplex PCR assay. The entire amount of isolated RNA was reverse transcribed using the High Capacity cDNA Reverse Transcription Kit, so the sequenced TCRB transcripts were expressed ones. The table was pulled from immuneACCESS by TCRdb, which kept in-frame rearrangements only. Such tables lose some clones; where checked, under half of the loss comes from unresolved V genes, and the rest has no known cause. In all, the sample holds approximately 600,000 clones, and 12% of those were seen once. The ten largest clonotypes hold more than 0.1% of the sample. Antigens for these TCRs are unknown. Sequenced sample: naive CD4+ T cells from blood. The cell subset or site label of this sample denotes: true naive CD4+ T cells. These receptor sequences come from a man aged 30 to 39 with type 1 diabetes.

The chain links TRBV7-8 to TRBJ2-7, with unresolved D. Deletions cut 4 bases from V and 6 bases from J, with 16 bases between. Germline V gene sequence: CDR1 SGHVS, CDR2 FQNEAQ. The CDR3 loop spans 14 amino acids. This CDR3 reads CASSYSGHAGEQYF. The DNA of the CDR3 is TGTGCCAGCAGCTACTCCGGGCACGCCGGCGAGCAGTACTTC.

This clone was seen more than once but under ten times. The chain links TRBV4-3 to TRBJ2-4; 9 bases are a match to TRBD1. The J segment lost 0 bases and the V segment lost 1 base, leaving 1 base of the junction unmatched. The CDR3 has 16 amino acids. Germline CDR1 reads LGHNA; CDR2 reads YSLEER. CDR3 loop: CASSQGTGVAKNIQYF. As DNA, the CDR3 is TGCGCCAGCAGCCAAGGGACAGGGGTAGCCAAAAACATTCAGTACTTC.

This clone has only a few counts. The CDR3 DNA reads TGTGCCAGCAGCTTTCGTCCCACTAACCAAGAGACCCAGTACTTC. Encoded protein: CASSFRPTNQETQYF. The chain is built from TRBV5-6 and TRBJ2-5; no definite D call. The CDR3 length is 15 residues. Deletions cut 2 bases from V and 0 bases from J, with 11 bases between. Per the germline V gene, CDR1 is SGHDT and CDR2 is YYEEEE.

About this clone itself: Distinct nucleotide sequences in the sample also encode this CDR3. CDR3 coding DNA: TGCAGTGCTAGCGAAGGGTATGGCTACACCTTC. This translates into CSASEGYGYTF. The chain combines TRBV20-1 with TRBJ1-2; D gene ambiguous. Per germline, CDR1 DFQATT and CDR2 SNEGSKA (reference sequence). This CDR3 is 11 amino acids long. Trimming cost V 3 bases and J 5 bases, with 7 bases left between them.

The gene calls are TRBV27 and TRBJ1-1; 7 bases map to TRBD1. This CDR3 comprises 15 residues. Germline trimming cut 2 bases from V and 3 bases from J; bases unmatched to any gene: 6. Germline CDR1 is MNHEY and CDR2 is SMNVEV (reference sequence). CDR3 region: CASSLEGTADTEAFF. The CDR3 DNA follows: TGTGCCAGCAGTTTAGAAGGGACAGCGGACACTGAAGCTTTCTTT.

This chain links TRBV18 with TRBJ1-1; no reliable D call. From germline, CDR1 is KGHSH and CDR2 LQKENI. Trimming stripped 6 bases from V and 1 base from J, with 6 bases between. CDR3 length: 12 amino acids. The CDR3 loop reads CASSWANTEAFF. CDR3 bases: TGTGCCAGCTCTTGGGCGAACACTGAAGCTTTCTTT.

The chain uses TRBV4-3 and TRBJ2-2; D call uncertain. Germline lookup yields CDR1 LGHNA and CDR2 YSLEER. With 0 bases removed from V and 0 bases from J, the gap between germline ends came to 17 bases. The CDR3 totals 19 residues. The DNA for the CDR3 is TGCGCCAGCAGCCAAGATCGTTCTTACGACCGGACGAACACCGGGGAGCTGTTTTTT. It is translated as CASSQDRSYDRTNTGELFF.

Concerning this clone: Other DNA sequences of this sample code for an identical CDR3. CDR3 residues: CASSRDRGYEQYF. CDR3 sequence (DNA): TGTGCCAGCAGCCGGGACAGGGGTTACGAGCAGTACTTC. This chain links TRBV2 with TRBJ2-7; 10 bases are shared with TRBD1. The ends lost 6 bases at V and 4 bases at J; junction bases unmatched: 3. The CDR3 has 13 amino acids. In germline, CDR1 is SNHLY, CDR2 FYNNEI. The full variable domain, with the rest looked up from reference TRBV2 and TRBJ2-7, is EPEVTQTPSHQVTQMGQEVILRCVPISNHLYFYWYRQILGQKVEFLVSFYNNEISEKSEIFDDQFSVERPDGSNFTLKIRSTKLEDSAMYFCASSRDRGYEQYFGPGTRLTVT.

V gene TRBV14 combines with J gene TRBJ1-6, with D unclear. CDR3 length equals 12 residues. Looked up from germline, CDR1 is SGHDN and CDR2 is FVKESK. V was clipped by 3 bases and J by 13 bases, with 10 bases between them. In DNA, the CDR3 is TGTGCCAGCAGCCAGGCGGGCTCGCCCCTCCACTTT. Amino acid sequence: CASSQAGSPLHF.

This clone was recorded a few times. The chain employs TRBV7-3 and TRBJ2-1; the match to TRBD2 covers 13 bases. The ends lost 6 bases at V and 6 bases at J; junction bases unmatched: 5. This CDR3 is 15 amino acids long. Germline lookup yields CDR1 SGHTA and CDR2 FQGTGA. CDR3 DNA sequence: TGTGCCAGCAGTTTGACTAGCGGGGGGATCAATGAGCAGTTCTTC. Encoded protein: CASSLTSGGINEQFF.

The chain recombines TRBV6-6 with TRBJ2-7; 10 bases align to TRBD1. The V and J ends lost 5 bases and 0 bases, in that order; junction bases with no gene match: 7. This CDR3 comprises 16 residues. Germline CDR1 is MNHNY and CDR2 is SVGAGI (reference sequence). Here the CDR3 reads CASSHLTGGDSYEQYF. In DNA, the CDR3 is TGTGCCAGCAGTCACCTGACAGGGGGCGACTCCTACGAGCAGTACTTC.

The chain is built from TRBV9 and TRBJ1-5; D is unclear. Per the germline V gene, CDR1 is SGDLS and CDR2 is YYNGEE. The V and J ends lost 4 bases and 6 bases respectively, with 11 bases between them. The CDR3 consists of 13 residues. For the CDR3, the DNA is TGTGCCAGCAGCCCCGGCGGTTTTCAGCCCCAGCATTTT. Its protein is CASSPGGFQPQHF.

V is TRBV10-2 and J is TRBJ2-2; 8 positions agree with TRBD1. The CDR3 is made up of 14 amino acids. Trimming cost V 7 bases and J 6 bases; bases outside gene matches: 7. Per germline, CDR1 WSHSY and CDR2 SAAADI. The CDR3 protein is CASKLDREAGELFF. As DNA, the CDR3 is TGCGCCAGCAAATTGGACAGGGAGGCCGGGGAGCTGTTTTTT.

This clone was seen a few times. The chain couples TRBV9 to TRBJ1-2; TRBD1 is a possible D gene (6 bases). This CDR3 contains 15 residues. Germline values: CDR1 SGDLS, CDR2 YYNGEE. V was pared by 4 bases and J by 4 bases, with 17 bases between. The CDR3, as DNA: TGTGCCAGCAGCCCCGGGGAGGGGGGAATCTATGGCTACACCTTC. It translates to CASSPGEGGIYGYTF. The full variable domain, in which reference TRBV9 and TRBJ1-2 provide the parts outside the CDR3, is DSGVTQTPKHLITATGQRVTLRCSPRSGDLSVYWYQQSLDQGLQFLIQYYNGEERAKGNILERFSAQQFPDLHSELNLSSLELGDSALYFCASSPGEGGIYGYTFGSGTRLTVV.

V is TRBV27 and J is TRBJ2-7, with 10 bases fitting TRBD2. V was clipped by 3 bases and J by 1 base; unmatched bases: 6. Germline CDR1 MNHEY, CDR2 SMNVEV (reference sequence). The CDR3 contains 16 residues. DNA for the CDR3: TGTGCCAGCAGTTTTAGCGGGGGGCCTAGATCCTACGAGCAGTACTTC. Protein sequence: CASSFSGGPRSYEQYF.